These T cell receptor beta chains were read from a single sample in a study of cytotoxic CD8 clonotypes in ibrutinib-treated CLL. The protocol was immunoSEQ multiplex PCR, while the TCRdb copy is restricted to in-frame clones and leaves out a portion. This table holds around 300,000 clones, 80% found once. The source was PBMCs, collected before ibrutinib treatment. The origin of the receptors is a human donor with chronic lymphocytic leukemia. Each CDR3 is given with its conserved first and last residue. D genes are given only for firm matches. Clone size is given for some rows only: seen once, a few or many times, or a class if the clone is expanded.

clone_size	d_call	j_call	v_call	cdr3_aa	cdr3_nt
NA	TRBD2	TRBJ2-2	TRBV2	CASSLLAGANTGELFF	TGTGCCAGCAGTCTACTAGCGGGGGCGAACACCGGGGAGCTGTTTTTT
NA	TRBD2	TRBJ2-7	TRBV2	CASSESGGVTYEQYF	TGTGCCAGCAGTGAATCGGGGGGGGTAACCTACGAGCAGTACTTC
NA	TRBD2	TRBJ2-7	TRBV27	CASSLSGGPGYEQYF	TGTGCCAGCAGTTTATCGGGAGGGCCGGGGTACGAGCAGTACTTC
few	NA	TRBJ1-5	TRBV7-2	CASSLRDPQPQHF	TGTGCCAGCAGCTTGAGGGATCCTCAGCCCCAGCATTTT
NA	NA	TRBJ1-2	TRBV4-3	CASSQHGGTYGYTF	TGCGCCAGCAGCCAACATGGGGGGACCTATGGCTACACCTTC
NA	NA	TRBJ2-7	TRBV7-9	CASSFTDITYEQYF	TGTGCCAGCAGCTTCACGGACATCACCTACGAGCAGTACTTC
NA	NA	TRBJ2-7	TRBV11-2	CASSLEGRSYEQYF	TGTGCCAGCAGCTTGGAGGGCCGGTCCTACGAGCAGTACTTC
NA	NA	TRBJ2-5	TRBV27	CASSFLGKETQYF	TGTGCCAGCAGTTTTTTAGGAAAAGAGACCCAGTACTTC
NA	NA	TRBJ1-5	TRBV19	CAGGIRPNQPQHF	TGTGCCGGGGGAATCCGGCCGAATCAGCCCCAGCATTTT
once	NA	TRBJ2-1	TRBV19	CASSHRANEQFF	TGTGCCAGTAGTCATCGGGCGAATGAGCAGTTCTTC
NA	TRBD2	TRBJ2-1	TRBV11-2	CASSDNPRGRADEQFF	TGTGCCAGCAGCGACAATCCGCGCGGGAGGGCGGATGAGCAGTTCTTC
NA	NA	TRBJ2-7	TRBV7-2	CASSLEFQGYSSYEQYF	TGTGCCAGCAGCTTAGAATTTCAGGGGTATTCGTCCTACGAGCAGTACTTC
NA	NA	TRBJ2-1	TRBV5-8	CASSLVLVTNRRAYNEQFF	TGTGCCAGCAGCTTGGTGCTAGTCACAAATAGGAGGGCCTACAATGAGCAGTTCTTC
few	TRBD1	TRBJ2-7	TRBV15	CATSKPGQGFYEQYF	TGTGCCACCAGCAAACCGGGACAGGGTTTCTACGAGCAGTACTTC
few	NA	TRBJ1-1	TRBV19	CASSIWGDTEAFF	TGTGCCAGTAGTATTTGGGGGGACACTGAAGCTTTCTTT
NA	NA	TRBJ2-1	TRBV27	CASTPGVVNNEQFF	TGTGCCAGCACCCCCGGGGTGGTGAACAATGAGCAGTTCTTC
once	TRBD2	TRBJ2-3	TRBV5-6	CASSAVLAGVLDTQYF	TGTGCCAGCAGCGCCGTCTTAGCGGGAGTGTTAGATACGCAGTATTTT
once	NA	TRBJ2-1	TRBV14	CASSQDASYNEQFF	TGTGCCAGCAGCCAAGACGCTTCCTACAATGAGCAGTTCTTC
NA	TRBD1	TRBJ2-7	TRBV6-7	CASNLLPDRGHIYEQYF	TGTGCCAGCAACCTACTTCCGGACAGGGGGCATATCTACGAGCAGTACTTC
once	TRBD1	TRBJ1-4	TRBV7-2	CASRERQGNEKLFF	TGTGCCAGCAGGGAGCGACAGGGAAATGAAAAACTGTTTTTT
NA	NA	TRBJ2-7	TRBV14	CASSQVWDGYEQYF	TGTGCCAGCAGCCAAGTATGGGACGGCTACGAGCAGTACTTC
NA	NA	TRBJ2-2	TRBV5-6	CASSLFALLGWTGELFF	TGTGCCAGCAGCTTGTTTGCGCTACTAGGTTGGACCGGGGAGCTGTTTTTT
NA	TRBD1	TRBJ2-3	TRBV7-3	CASRPGQGADTQYF	TGTGCCAGCAGACCGGGACAGGGGGCAGATACGCAGTATTTT
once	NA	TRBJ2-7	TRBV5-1	CASSPVSTYEQYF	TGCGCCAGCAGCCCGGTGAGCACCTACGAGCAGTACTTC
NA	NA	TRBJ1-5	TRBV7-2	CASTRPGEGNQPQHF	TGTGCCAGCACCAGGCCCGGGGAGGGCAATCAGCCCCAGCATTTT
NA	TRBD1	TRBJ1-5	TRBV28	CASSYRALRVSPIRDRTQAQHF	TGTGCCAGCAGTTACCGAGCACTTCGGGTCTCCCCAATTCGGGACAGAACCCAAGCCCAGCATTTT
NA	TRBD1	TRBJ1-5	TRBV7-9	CASSLTGDQPQHF	TGTGCCAGCAGCTTAACAGGGGATCAGCCCCAGCATTTT
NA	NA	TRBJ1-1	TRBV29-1	CSVDLGGTEAFF	TGCAGCGTTGACCTCGGGGGGACTGAAGCTTTCTTT
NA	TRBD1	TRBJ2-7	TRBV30	CAYGQGGGEQYF	TGTGCATACGGACAGGGGGGCGGCGAGCAGTACTTC
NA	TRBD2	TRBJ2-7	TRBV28	CASRVAGGSEQYF	TGTGCCAGCAGGGTAGCGGGAGGTTCCGAGCAGTACTTC